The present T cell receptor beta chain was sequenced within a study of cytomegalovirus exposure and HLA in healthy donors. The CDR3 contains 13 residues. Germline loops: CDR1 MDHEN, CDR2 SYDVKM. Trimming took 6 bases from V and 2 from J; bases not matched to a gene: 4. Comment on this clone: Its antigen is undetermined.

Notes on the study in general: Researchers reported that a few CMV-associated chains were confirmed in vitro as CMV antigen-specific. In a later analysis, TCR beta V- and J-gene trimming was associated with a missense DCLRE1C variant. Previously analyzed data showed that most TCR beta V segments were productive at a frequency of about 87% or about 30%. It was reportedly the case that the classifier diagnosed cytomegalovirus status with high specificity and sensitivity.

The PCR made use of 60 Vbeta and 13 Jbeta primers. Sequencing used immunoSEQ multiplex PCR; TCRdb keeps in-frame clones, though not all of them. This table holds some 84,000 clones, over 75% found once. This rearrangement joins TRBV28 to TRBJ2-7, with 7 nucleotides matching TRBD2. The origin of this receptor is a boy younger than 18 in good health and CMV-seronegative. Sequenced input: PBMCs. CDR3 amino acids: CASRTREAYEQYF. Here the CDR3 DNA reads TGTGCCAGCAGAACCCGGGAGGCCTACGAGCAGTACTTC.